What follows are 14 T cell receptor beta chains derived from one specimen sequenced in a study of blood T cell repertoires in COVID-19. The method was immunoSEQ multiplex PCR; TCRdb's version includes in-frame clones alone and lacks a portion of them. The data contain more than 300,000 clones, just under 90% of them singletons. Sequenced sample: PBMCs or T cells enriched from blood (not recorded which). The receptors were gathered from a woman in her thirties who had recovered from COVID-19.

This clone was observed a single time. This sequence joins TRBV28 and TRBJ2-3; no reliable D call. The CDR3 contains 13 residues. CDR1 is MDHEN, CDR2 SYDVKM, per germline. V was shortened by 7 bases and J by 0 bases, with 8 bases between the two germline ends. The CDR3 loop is CASTLPSTDTQYF. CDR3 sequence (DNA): TGTGCCAGCACCCTACCGAGCACAGATACGCAGTATTTT.

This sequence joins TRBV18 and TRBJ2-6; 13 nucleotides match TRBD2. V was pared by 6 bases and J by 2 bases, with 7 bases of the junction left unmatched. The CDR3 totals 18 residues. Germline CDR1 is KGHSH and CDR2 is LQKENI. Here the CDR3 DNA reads TGTGCCAGCTCCCGACGGACTAGCGGGAGAGCTGGGGCCAACGTCCTGACTTTC. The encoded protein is CASSRRTSGRAGANVLTF.

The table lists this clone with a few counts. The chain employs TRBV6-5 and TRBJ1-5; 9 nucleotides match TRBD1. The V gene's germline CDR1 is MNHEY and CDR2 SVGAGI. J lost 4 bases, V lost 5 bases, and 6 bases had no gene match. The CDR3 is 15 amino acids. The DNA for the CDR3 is TGTGCCAGCAGTACGGGACAGGGAAGGAATCAGCCCCAGCATTTT. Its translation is CASSTGQGRNQPQHF.

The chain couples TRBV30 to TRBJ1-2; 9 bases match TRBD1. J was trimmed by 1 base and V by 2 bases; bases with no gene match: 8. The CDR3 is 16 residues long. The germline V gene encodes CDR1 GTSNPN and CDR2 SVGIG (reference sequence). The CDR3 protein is CAWSIRDRAFNYGYTF. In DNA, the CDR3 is TGTGCCTGGAGTATTCGGGACAGGGCTTTTAACTATGGCTACACCTTC.

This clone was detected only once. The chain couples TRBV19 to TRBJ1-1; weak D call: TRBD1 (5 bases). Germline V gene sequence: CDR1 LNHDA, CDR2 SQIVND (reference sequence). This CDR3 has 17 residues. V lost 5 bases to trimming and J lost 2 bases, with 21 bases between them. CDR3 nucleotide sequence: TGTGCCAGTAGTGTTTCCCAAGGAGGGGCAGGAAACACTGAAGCTTTCTTT. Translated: CASSVSQGGAGNTEAFF.

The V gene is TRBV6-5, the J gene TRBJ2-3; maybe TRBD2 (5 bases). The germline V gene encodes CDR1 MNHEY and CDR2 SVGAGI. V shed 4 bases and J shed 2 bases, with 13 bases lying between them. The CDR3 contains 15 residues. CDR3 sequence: CASSFDYQVTDTQYF. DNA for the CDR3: TGTGCCAGCAGTTTCGACTACCAGGTCACAGATACGCAGTATTTT.

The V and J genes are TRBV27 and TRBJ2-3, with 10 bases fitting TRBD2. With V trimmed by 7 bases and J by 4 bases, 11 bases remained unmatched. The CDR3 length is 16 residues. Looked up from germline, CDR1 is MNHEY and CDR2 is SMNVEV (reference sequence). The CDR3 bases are TGTGCCAGCATGGGGAAACTAGCGGGAATGTCAGATACGCAGTATTTT. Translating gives CASMGKLAGMSDTQYF.

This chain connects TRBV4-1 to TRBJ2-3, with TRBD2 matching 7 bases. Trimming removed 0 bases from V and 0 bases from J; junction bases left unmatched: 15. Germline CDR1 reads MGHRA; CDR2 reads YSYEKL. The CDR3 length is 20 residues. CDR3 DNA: TGCGCCAGCAGCCAAGATTCCTGGACTCGAGCGGGGCTTAGCACAGATACGCAGTATTTT. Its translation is CASSQDSWTRAGLSTDTQYF.

CDR3 sequence (DNA): TGTGCCAGCAGCGTTTCACTAGCGGGAGAGAATGAGCAGTTCTTC. Amino acid sequence: CASSVSLAGENEQFF. The rearrangement joins TRBV9 to TRBJ2-1, with 11 bases matching TRBD2. The junction had 5 bases not matched to a gene; V was cut back by 2 bases and J by 7 bases. Germline V lookup: CDR1 SGDLS, CDR2 YYNGEE. The CDR3 is 15 residues long.

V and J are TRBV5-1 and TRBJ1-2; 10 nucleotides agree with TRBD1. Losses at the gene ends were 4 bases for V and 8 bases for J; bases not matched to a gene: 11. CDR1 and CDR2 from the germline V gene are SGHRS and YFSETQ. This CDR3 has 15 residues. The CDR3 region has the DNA TGCGCCAGCAGCGAGTGGACAGGGGGAGTCGAGGGCTACACCTTC. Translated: CASSEWTGGVEGYTF.

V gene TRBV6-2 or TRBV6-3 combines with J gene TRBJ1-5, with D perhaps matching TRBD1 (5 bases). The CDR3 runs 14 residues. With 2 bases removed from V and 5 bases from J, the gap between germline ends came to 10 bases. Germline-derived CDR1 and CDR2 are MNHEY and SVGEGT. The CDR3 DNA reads TGTGCCAGCAGTTACGCTCCGGGGGATCAGCCCCAGCATTTT. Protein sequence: CASSYAPGDQPQHF.

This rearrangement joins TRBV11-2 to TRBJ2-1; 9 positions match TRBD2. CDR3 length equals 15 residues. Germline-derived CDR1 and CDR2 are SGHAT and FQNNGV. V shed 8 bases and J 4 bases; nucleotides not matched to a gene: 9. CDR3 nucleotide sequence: TGTGCCAGCGTTCCAGCGGGAGGACTTTACAATGAGCAGTTCTTC. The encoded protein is CASVPAGGLYNEQFF.

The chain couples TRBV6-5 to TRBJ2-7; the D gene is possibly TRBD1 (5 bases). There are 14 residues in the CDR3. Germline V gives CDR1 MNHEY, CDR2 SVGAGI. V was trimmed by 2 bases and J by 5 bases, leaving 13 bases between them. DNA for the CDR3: TGTGCCAGCAGTTACGGGTGGGGCATGCACGAGCAGTACTTC. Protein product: CASSYGWGMHEQYF.

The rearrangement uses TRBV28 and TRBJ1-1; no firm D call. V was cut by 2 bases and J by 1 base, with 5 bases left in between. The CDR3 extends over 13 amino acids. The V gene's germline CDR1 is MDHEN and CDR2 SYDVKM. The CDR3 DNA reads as TGTGCCAGCAGTTTACGGGGGAACACTGAAGCTTTCTTT. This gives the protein CASSLRGNTEAFF.